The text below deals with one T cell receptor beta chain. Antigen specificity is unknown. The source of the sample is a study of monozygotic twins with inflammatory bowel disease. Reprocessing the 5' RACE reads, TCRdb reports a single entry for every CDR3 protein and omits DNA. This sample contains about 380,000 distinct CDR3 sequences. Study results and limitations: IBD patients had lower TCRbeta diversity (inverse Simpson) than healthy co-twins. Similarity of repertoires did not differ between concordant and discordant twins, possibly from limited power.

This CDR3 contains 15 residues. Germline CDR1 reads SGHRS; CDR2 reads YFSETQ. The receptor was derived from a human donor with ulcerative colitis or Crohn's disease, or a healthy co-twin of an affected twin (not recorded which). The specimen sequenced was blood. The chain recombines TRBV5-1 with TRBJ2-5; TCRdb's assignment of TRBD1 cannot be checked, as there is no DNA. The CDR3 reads CASSSGTGGQETQYF.